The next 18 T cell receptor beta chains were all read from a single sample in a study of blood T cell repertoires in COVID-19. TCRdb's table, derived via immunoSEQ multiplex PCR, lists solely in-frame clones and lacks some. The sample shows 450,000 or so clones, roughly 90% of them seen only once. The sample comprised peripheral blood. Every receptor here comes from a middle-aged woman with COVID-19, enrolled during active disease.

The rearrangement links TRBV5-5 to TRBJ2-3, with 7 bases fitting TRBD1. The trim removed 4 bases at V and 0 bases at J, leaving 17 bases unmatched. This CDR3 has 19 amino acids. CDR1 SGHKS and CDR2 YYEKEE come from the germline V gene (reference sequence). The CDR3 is CASSPGQPMSTSSTDTQYF. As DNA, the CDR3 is TGTGCCAGCAGCCCGGGACAGCCTATGAGCACAAGCAGCACAGATACGCAGTATTTT.

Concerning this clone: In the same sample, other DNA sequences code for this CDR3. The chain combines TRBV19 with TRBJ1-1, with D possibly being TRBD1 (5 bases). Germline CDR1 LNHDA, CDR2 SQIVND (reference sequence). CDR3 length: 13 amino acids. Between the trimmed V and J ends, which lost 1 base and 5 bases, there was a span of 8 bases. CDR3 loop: CASSIVQGTEAFF. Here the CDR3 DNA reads TGTGCCAGTAGTATAGTCCAGGGAACTGAAGCTTTCTTT.

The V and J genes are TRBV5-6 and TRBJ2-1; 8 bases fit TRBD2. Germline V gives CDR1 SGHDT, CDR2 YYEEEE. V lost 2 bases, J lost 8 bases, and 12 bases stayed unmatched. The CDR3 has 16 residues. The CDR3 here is CASSLGYGRALDEQFF. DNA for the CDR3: TGTGCCAGCAGCTTAGGTTACGGGAGGGCCCTCGATGAGCAGTTCTTC.

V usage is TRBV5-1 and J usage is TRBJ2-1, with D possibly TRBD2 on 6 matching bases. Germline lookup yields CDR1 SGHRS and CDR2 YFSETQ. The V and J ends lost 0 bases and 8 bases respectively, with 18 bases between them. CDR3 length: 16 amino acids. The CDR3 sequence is CASSLATGLGFHEQFF. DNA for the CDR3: TGCGCCAGCAGCTTGGCAACGGGACTGGGCTTCCATGAGCAGTTCTTC.

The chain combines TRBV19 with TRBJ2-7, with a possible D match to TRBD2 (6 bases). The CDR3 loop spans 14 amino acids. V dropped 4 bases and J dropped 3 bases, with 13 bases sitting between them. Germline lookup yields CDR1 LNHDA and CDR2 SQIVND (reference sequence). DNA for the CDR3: TGTGCCAGTAGTAGGCGGGGACCAAGCTACGAGCAGTACTTC. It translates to CASSRRGPSYEQYF.

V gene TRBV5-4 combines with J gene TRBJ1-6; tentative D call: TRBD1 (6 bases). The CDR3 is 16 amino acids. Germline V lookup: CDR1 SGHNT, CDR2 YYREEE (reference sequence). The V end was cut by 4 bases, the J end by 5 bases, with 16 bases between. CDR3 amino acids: CASSPRAGEHNSPLHF. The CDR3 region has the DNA TGTGCCAGCAGCCCCCGGGCAGGGGAACATAATTCACCCCTCCACTTT.

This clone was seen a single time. CDR3 coding DNA: TGTGCCAGCAGTTACTTGGACAGGGATCAGCCCCAGCATTTT. Its protein is CASSYLDRDQPQHF. The V and J genes are TRBV6-2 or TRBV6-3 and TRBJ1-5, with 8 bases lining up with TRBD1. Germline loops: CDR1 MNHEY, CDR2 SVGEGT. V dropped 1 base and J dropped 5; count of bases not matched to a gene: 1. The CDR3 has 14 residues.

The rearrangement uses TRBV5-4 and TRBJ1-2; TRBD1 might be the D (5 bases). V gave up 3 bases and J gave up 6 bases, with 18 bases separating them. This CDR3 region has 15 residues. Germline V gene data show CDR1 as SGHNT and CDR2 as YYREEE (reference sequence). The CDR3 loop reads CASSSPGTIGDGYTF. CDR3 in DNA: TGTGCCAGCAGCTCCCCAGGGACTATAGGTGATGGCTACACCTTC.

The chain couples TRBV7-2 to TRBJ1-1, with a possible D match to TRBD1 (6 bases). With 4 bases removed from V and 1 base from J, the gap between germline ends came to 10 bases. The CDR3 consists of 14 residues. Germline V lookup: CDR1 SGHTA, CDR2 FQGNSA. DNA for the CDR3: TGTGCCAGCAGCTCCCGGACAGCGAACACTGAAGCTTTCTTT. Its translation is CASSSRTANTEAFF.

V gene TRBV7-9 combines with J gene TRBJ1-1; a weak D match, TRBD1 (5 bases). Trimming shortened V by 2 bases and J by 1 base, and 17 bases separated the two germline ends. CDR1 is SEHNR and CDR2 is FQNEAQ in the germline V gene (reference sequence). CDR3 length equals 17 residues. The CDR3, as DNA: TGTGCCAGCAGCTTAACCGGGGGGGACCCATGGAACACTGAAGCTTTCTTT. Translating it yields CASSLTGGDPWNTEAFF.

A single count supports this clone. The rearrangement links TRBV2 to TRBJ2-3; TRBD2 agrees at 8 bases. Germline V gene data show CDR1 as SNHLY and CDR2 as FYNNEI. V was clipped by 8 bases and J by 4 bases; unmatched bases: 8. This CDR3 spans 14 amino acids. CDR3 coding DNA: TGTGCCAGCCTCGACGGGGGGGCCGCAGATACGCAGTATTTT. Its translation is CASLDGGAADTQYF.

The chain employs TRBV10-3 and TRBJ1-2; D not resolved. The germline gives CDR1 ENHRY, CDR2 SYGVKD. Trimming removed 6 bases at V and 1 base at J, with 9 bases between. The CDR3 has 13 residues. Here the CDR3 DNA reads TGTGCCATCAGAGGCAGCGATAACTATGGCTACACCTTC. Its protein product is CAIRGSDNYGYTF.

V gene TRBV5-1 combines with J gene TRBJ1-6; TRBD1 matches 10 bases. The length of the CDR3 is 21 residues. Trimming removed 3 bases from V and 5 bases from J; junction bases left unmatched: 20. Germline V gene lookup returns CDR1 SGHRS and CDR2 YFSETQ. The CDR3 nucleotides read TGCGCCAGCAGCTACCTCAGCCGGGACAGGGGCCTACTACAGCATAATTCACCCCTCCACTTT. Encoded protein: CASSYLSRDRGLLQHNSPLHF.

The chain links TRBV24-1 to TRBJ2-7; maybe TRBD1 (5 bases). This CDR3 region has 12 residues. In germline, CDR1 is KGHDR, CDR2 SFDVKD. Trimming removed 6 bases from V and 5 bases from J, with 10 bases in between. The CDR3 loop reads CATSKGPHEQYF. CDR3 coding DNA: TGTGCCACCAGTAAGGGGCCCCACGAGCAGTACTTC.

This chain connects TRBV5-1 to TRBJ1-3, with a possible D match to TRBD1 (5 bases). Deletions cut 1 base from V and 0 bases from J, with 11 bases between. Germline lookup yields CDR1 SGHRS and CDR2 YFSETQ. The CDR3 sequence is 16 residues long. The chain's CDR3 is CASSLQGQSSGNTIYF. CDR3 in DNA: TGCGCCAGCAGCTTGCAGGGTCAAAGCTCTGGAAACACCATATATTTT.

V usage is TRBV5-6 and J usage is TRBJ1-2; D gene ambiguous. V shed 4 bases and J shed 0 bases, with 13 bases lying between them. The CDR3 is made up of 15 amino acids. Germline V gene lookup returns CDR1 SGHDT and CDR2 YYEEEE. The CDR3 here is CASSGERGPNYGYTF. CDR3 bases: TGTGCCAGCAGCGGAGAAAGAGGTCCTAACTATGGCTACACCTTC.

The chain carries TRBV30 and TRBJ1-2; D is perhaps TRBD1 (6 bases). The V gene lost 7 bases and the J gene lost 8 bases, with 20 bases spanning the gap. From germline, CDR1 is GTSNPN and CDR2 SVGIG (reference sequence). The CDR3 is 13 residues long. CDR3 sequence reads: CALRTYRESGYTF. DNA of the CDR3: TGTGCCTTACGAACTTACAGGGAAAGCGGCTACACCTTC.

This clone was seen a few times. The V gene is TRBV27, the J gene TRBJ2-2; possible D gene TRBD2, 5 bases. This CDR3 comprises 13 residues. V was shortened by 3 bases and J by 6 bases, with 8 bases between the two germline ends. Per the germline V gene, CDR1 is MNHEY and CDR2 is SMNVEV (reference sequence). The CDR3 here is CASSLEESGELFF. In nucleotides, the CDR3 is TGTGCCAGCAGTTTGGAGGAATCCGGGGAGCTGTTTTTT.